These T cell receptor beta chains were read from a single sample in a study of OX40 agonist ivuxolimab in advanced cancers. Sequencing was performed with immunoSEQ multiplex PCR; in TCRdb, only in-frame clones are kept and a portion is missing. The data show tens of thousands of clones, with about 86% seen just once and approximately 7% held by the top ten. The sequences come from CD4+ or CD8+ T cells sorted from blood, collected in a trial of the OX40 agonist ivuxolimab. Receptor source: an adult with an advanced solid tumor such as melanoma, head and neck, liver or kidney cancer. Each CDR3 is given with its conserved first and last residue. A D gene is named only where the DNA matches it firmly. Clone sizes are given selectively: once, few, many, or a class where the clone is expanded.

d_gene	abundance	v_gene	j_gene	CDR3nt	CDR3aa
-	few	TRBV19	TRBJ1-6	TGTGCCAGTAGTATCAAATCGGCGACTTATAATTCACCCCTCCACTTT	CASSIKSATYNSPLHF
TRBD1	-	TRBV5-6	TRBJ1-2	TGTGCCAGCAGCTTCAGGACAGGGAAACCGAACCCCTATGGCTACACCTTC	CASSFRTGKPNPYGYTF
-	-	TRBV25-1	TRBJ1-5	TGTGCCAGCAGTGAAACAACCACAGCTAGCAATCAGCCCCAGCATTTT	CASSETTTASNQPQHF
-	few	TRBV5-8	TRBJ1-3	TGTGCCAGCAGCTTTCGAGGGGGACCCTCTGGAAACACCATATATTTT	CASSFRGGPSGNTIYF
TRBD2	-	TRBV18	TRBJ2-5	TGTGCCAGCTCACCGCAAGCGGGACGCCAAGAGACCCAGTACTTC	CASSPQAGRQETQYF
-	-	TRBV19	TRBJ1-5	TGTGCCAGTAGTATAGCCCACCGGCAGCCCCAGCATTTT	CASSIAHRQPQHF
-	-	TRBV4-3	TRBJ2-2	TGCGCCAGCAGCCCCTCCCCCATCCGTAACACCGGGGAGCTGTTTTTT	CASSPSPIRNTGELFF
TRBD1	few	TRBV11-3	TRBJ2-3	TGTGCCAGCAGCTTAGGACAGGGGGTAGATACGCAGTATTTT	CASSLGQGVDTQYF
-	once	TRBV5-1	TRBJ2-2	TGCGCCAGCAGTAGACAGGGAGGCACCGGGGAGCTGTTTTTT	CASSRQGGTGELFF
TRBD1	once	TRBV6-6	TRBJ1-1	TGTGCCAGCAGCGACAGGGGTGGCACTGAAGCTTTCTTT	CASSDRGGTEAFF
-	-	TRBV6-1	TRBJ1-4	TGTGCCAGCAGTGAAAGGGGGGACTATAATGAAAAACTGTTTTTT	CASSERGDYNEKLFF
-	-	TRBV4-1	TRBJ1-4	TGCGCCAGCAGCCAAAAAGGGGCTAATGAAAAACTGTTTTTT	CASSQKGANEKLFF
-	-	TRBV5-4	TRBJ2-1	TGTGCCAGCAGCCCCCACGGGGTTGGTTACAATGAGCAGTTCTTC	CASSPHGVGYNEQFF
TRBD1	-	TRBV10-1	TRBJ2-3	TGCGCCAGCAGTGAGTCCGGGACAGGCTATACGCAGTATTTT	CASSESGTGYTQYF
TRBD2	once	TRBV4-2	TRBJ2-1	TGTGCCAGCAGCCAAGTTCCGACAGGCCTACCCCGGGAGGGTGGCTACAATGAGCAGTTCTTC	CASSQVPTGLPREGGYNEQFF
TRBD1	-	TRBV25-1	TRBJ1-4	TGTGCCAGCAGTGACCAATGGTCAGGGGGCGAGGGAAAACTGTTTTTT	CASSDQWSGGEGKLFF
-	few	TRBV5-1	TRBJ1-1	TGCGCCAGCAACCGGGACACCACTGAAGCTTTCTTT	CASNRDTTEAFF
TRBD2	once	TRBV19	TRBJ2-7	TGTGCCAGTAGTCCCGCCTTGCGGGAGCTTCTCTACGAGCAGTACTTC	CASSPALRELLYEQYF
-	once	TRBV28	TRBJ1-1	TGTGCCAGCAGTTTGATGGGGAACACTGAAGCTTTCTTT	CASSLMGNTEAFF
TRBD2	-	TRBV27	TRBJ2-1	TGTGCCAGCCGGGGCGGGGGGGCGGCGGAGCAGTTCTTC	CASRGGGAAEQFF
-	few	TRBV5-1	TRBJ1-4	TGCGCCAGCAGCTTCGACGGCCCTTTT	CASSFDGPF
TRBD1	once	TRBV6-5	TRBJ1-4	TGTGCCAGCAGAACGACAGGGGGCAGGGAAAAACTGTTTTTT	CASRTTGGREKLFF
TRBD1	-	TRBV25-1	TRBJ1-2	TGTGCCAGCAGACAGGGGGAACCCTCCTATGGCTACACCTTC	CASRQGEPSYGYTF
TRBD2	-	TRBV5-4	TRBJ2-1	TGTGCCAGCAGCGGCCAGACTAGCAATAACTACAATGAGCAGTTCTTC	CASSGQTSNNYNEQFF
-	-	TRBV27	TRBJ2-3	TGTGCCGCAAAACGGGGGACCTTCACAGATACGCAGTATTTT	CAAKRGTFTDTQYF
-	once	TRBV11-2	TRBJ2-1	TGTGCCAGCAGCCCCCAAACTCTAGCGTACAATGAGCAGTTCTTC	CASSPQTLAYNEQFF
-	-	TRBV27	TRBJ1-6	TGTGCCAGCAGTTTATCGGTTACGCATTTGGCCCTCCACTTT	CASSLSVTHLALHF